This is a list of T cell receptor beta chains from one sample in a study of blood T cells in healthy people across ages. TCRdb re-called the 5' RACE reads with MiXCR, one entry per CDR3 protein. The top ten hold roughly 13% of the sample, which has fewer than 750,000 distinct CDR3 sequences, about 50% seen once. The material sequenced was blood. These receptors were collected from a woman older than 75 in good health. Each CDR3 is given with its conserved first and last residue. The D gene is left open where the match is weak. Some rows mark clone size as missing; the rest say once, few, many or name a class of expanded clone.

len: 14; abundance: .; v_gene: TRBV12-3/TRBV12-4; d_gene: .; j_gene: TRBJ1-2; CDR3nt: TGTGCCAGCAGTGTGGGGCAGCCAACAAGTGGCTACACCTTC; CDR3aa: CASSVGQPTSGYTF
len: 16; abundance: many; v_gene: TRBV12-3/TRBV12-4; d_gene: TRBD1; j_gene: TRBJ2-3; CDR3nt: TGTGCCAGCAGTTTAGCGGGACAGTCCAGCACAGATACGCAGTATTTT; CDR3aa: CASSLAGQSSTDTQYF
len: 14; abundance: few; v_gene: TRBV12-3/TRBV12-4; d_gene: .; j_gene: TRBJ1-1; CDR3nt: TGTGCCAGCAGTTTAAAGGGCCGCGACACTGAAGCTTTCTTT; CDR3aa: CASSLKGRDTEAFF
len: 15; abundance: once; v_gene: TRBV4-2; d_gene: TRBD1; j_gene: TRBJ2-7; CDR3nt: TGTGCCAGCAGCCAAGTAGGGACAGGGCACTACGAGCAGTACTTC; CDR3aa: CASSQVGTGHYEQYF
len: 15; abundance: many; v_gene: TRBV19; d_gene: .; j_gene: TRBJ2-7; CDR3nt: TGTGCCAGTAGTCCACGGCAGGGTAGCTCCTACGAGCAGTACTTC; CDR3aa: CASSPRQGSSYEQYF
len: 13; abundance: .; v_gene: TRBV20-1; d_gene: .; j_gene: TRBJ2-5; CDR3nt: TGCAGTGCTAGACGAGGACTCCCAGAGACCCAGTACTTC; CDR3aa: CSARRGLPETQYF
len: 14; abundance: many; v_gene: TRBV4-1; d_gene: .; j_gene: TRBJ1-5; CDR3nt: TGCGCCAGCAGCCAAGGTCACAGGGATCAGCCCCAGCATTTT; CDR3aa: CASSQGHRDQPQHF
len: 17; abundance: .; v_gene: TRBV6-6; d_gene: TRBD2; j_gene: TRBJ2-3; CDR3nt: TGTGCCAGCAGTTACCTCTTTGGCGGGGGGTTCACAGATACGCAGTATTTT; CDR3aa: CASSYLFGGGFTDTQYF
len: 15; abundance: few; v_gene: TRBV11-2; d_gene: TRBD2; j_gene: TRBJ2-3; CDR3nt: TGTGCCAGCAGCTCCACGGGGGAAGCGGGGGATACGCAGTATTTT; CDR3aa: CASSSTGEAGDTQYF
len: 14; abundance: few; v_gene: TRBV18; d_gene: TRBD1; j_gene: TRBJ2-1; CDR3nt: TGTGCCAGCTCCCCGGGACAGGCGCGGAATGAGCAGTTCTTC; CDR3aa: CASSPGQARNEQFF
len: 14; abundance: .; v_gene: TRBV12-3/TRBV12-4; d_gene: .; j_gene: TRBJ1-1; CDR3nt: TGTGCCAGCGGTTTGGTAGGGTTGAGCACTGAAGCTTTCTTT; CDR3aa: CASGLVGLSTEAFF
len: 12; abundance: .; v_gene: TRBV4-2; d_gene: .; j_gene: TRBJ2-1; CDR3nt: TGTGCCAGCAGCCACCGGGTGGGTGAGCAGTTCTTC; CDR3aa: CASSHRVGEQFF
len: 13; abundance: .; v_gene: TRBV20-1; d_gene: .; j_gene: TRBJ1-5; CDR3nt: TGCAGTGCTAGACAGGGAAATGATCAGCCCCAGCATTTT; CDR3aa: CSARQGNDQPQHF
len: 18; abundance: .; v_gene: TRBV20-1; d_gene: TRBD2; j_gene: TRBJ2-1; CDR3nt: TGCAGTGCCATAGGGGCTAGCGGGACCCTAGGGCGTTACAATGAGCAGTTCTTC; CDR3aa: CSAIGASGTLGRYNEQFF
len: 15; abundance: few; v_gene: TRBV5-1; d_gene: .; j_gene: TRBJ2-5; CDR3nt: TGCGCCAGCAGCTGGATCTCCGGGACTGCTGCGACCCAGTACTTC; CDR3aa: CASSWISGTAATQYF
len: 13; abundance: many; v_gene: TRBV20-1; d_gene: .; j_gene: TRBJ2-7; CDR3nt: TGCAGTGCTAGAGATGGACAGCGCTACGAGCAGTACTTC; CDR3aa: CSARDGQRYEQYF
len: 15; abundance: many; v_gene: TRBV5-5; d_gene: TRBD2; j_gene: TRBJ2-1; CDR3nt: TGTGCCAGCAGCTCGGGACTAGCGGGTTACAATGAGCAGTTCTTC; CDR3aa: CASSSGLAGYNEQFF
len: 15; abundance: few; v_gene: TRBV28; d_gene: TRBD1; j_gene: TRBJ2-7; CDR3nt: TGTGCCAGCAACCTAGGGACAGCTCGGGGCAATGAGCAGTACTTC; CDR3aa: CASNLGTARGNEQYF
len: 11; abundance: many; v_gene: TRBV29-1; d_gene: .; j_gene: TRBJ2-3; CDR3nt: TGCAGCACACAAGGGCCCGATACGCAGTATTTT; CDR3aa: CSTQGPDTQYF
len: 17; abundance: many; v_gene: TRBV5-1; d_gene: .; j_gene: TRBJ2-4; CDR3nt: TGCGCCAGCAGCCCGGGAGGGACAGACCTACCGGGAAACATTCAGTACTTC; CDR3aa: CASSPGGTDLPGNIQYF
len: 17; abundance: .; v_gene: TRBV3-1; d_gene: TRBD1; j_gene: TRBJ2-7; CDR3nt: TGTGCCAGCAGCCAAGTCACAGGGGGCAGAACCTACAATGAGCAGTACTTC; CDR3aa: CASSQVTGGRTYNEQYF
len: 16; abundance: .; v_gene: TRBV6-2/TRBV6-3; d_gene: TRBD2; j_gene: TRBJ2-3; CDR3nt: TGTGCCAGCAGTTACGGGACTAGCGGGGACACAGATACGCAGTATTTT; CDR3aa: CASSYGTSGDTDTQYF
len: 16; abundance: .; v_gene: TRBV11-2; d_gene: TRBD2; j_gene: TRBJ2-7; CDR3nt: TGTGCCAGCACCCGGACTAGCGGAGGGCTTACCTACGAGCAGTACTTC; CDR3aa: CASTRTSGGLTYEQYF
len: 17; abundance: .; v_gene: TRBV9; d_gene: TRBD2; j_gene: TRBJ2-1; CDR3nt: TGTGCCAGCAGCGTCGCCCTCTCCGGGAGCGGGAGTATTGAGCAGTTCTTC; CDR3aa: CASSVALSGSGSIEQFF
len: 13; abundance: .; v_gene: TRBV29-1; d_gene: TRBD2; j_gene: TRBJ2-7; CDR3nt: TGCAGCGTTGAACGCCTAGCGGGGGGAGAGCAGTACTTC; CDR3aa: CSVERLAGGEQYF
len: 13; abundance: once; v_gene: TRBV12-3/TRBV12-4; d_gene: .; j_gene: TRBJ1-5; CDR3nt: TGTGCCAGCAGTAGGGATAGCAATCAGCCCCAGAATTTT; CDR3aa: CASSRDSNQPQNF
len: 14; abundance: many; v_gene: TRBV20-1; d_gene: TRBD1; j_gene: TRBJ1-2; CDR3nt: TGCAGTGCTAGTCCGCAGGGGGCACACGATGGCTACACCTTC; CDR3aa: CSASPQGAHDGYTF
len: 13; abundance: .; v_gene: TRBV29-1; d_gene: .; j_gene: TRBJ2-3; CDR3nt: TGCAGCGTTGAAGATACATGGACGGATACGCAGTATTTT; CDR3aa: CSVEDTWTDTQYF
len: 12; abundance: .; v_gene: TRBV3-1; d_gene: .; j_gene: TRBJ2-7; CDR3nt: TGTGCCAGCAGCCAAGGAGTGCTGGAGCAGTACTTC; CDR3aa: CASSQGVLEQYF
len: 15; abundance: few; v_gene: TRBV27; d_gene: TRBD1; j_gene: TRBJ1-5; CDR3nt: TGTGCCAGCAGTTCTGTGGGACAGGGTTCGCAGCCCCAGCATTTT; CDR3aa: CASSSVGQGSQPQHF
len: 13; abundance: .; v_gene: TRBV29-1; d_gene: .; j_gene: TRBJ1-1; CDR3nt: TGCGGAGGGGACTCCCCGACGAACACTGAAGCTTTCTTT; CDR3aa: CGGDSPTNTEAFF
len: 18; abundance: few; v_gene: TRBV6-5; d_gene: TRBD1; j_gene: TRBJ1-5; CDR3nt: TGTGCCAGCAGTTACTCGGGACAGGGGGCTCCCCGGACCCAGCCCCAGCATTTT; CDR3aa: CASSYSGQGAPRTQPQHF
len: 14; abundance: many; v_gene: TRBV5-1; d_gene: TRBD2; j_gene: TRBJ2-7; CDR3nt: TGCGCCAGCAGCTTGACTAGCGGGAGAGCCGAGCAGTACTTC; CDR3aa: CASSLTSGRAEQYF
len: 14; abundance: once; v_gene: TRBV7-6; d_gene: TRBD1; j_gene: TRBJ2-1; CDR3nt: TGTGCCAGCAGCTACGGGACAGGGATTAATGAGCAGTTCTTC; CDR3aa: CASSYGTGINEQFF
len: 15; abundance: many; v_gene: TRBV28; d_gene: TRBD1; j_gene: TRBJ2-7; CDR3nt: TGTGCCAGCAGTTGGCCTAGACAGGGGGACTACGAGCAGTACTTC; CDR3aa: CASSWPRQGDYEQYF
len: 15; abundance: .; v_gene: TRBV4-1; d_gene: .; j_gene: TRBJ1-2; CDR3nt: TGCGCCAGCAGCCACGACGCCGCACGGGGGCTTGGCTACACCTTC; CDR3aa: CASSHDAARGLGYTF
len: 14; abundance: .; v_gene: TRBV10-2; d_gene: TRBD1; j_gene: TRBJ1-4; CDR3nt: TGCGCCAGCAGTGAGTCGACAGGGAATGAAAAACTGTTTTTT; CDR3aa: CASSESTGNEKLFF
len: 16; abundance: many; v_gene: TRBV4-1; d_gene: .; j_gene: TRBJ1-4; CDR3nt: TGCGCCAGCAGCCAACCCCTCCACCCCGGTAATGAAAAACTGTTTTTT; CDR3aa: CASSQPLHPGNEKLFF
len: 14; abundance: few; v_gene: TRBV28; d_gene: TRBD2; j_gene: TRBJ2-5; CDR3nt: TGTGCCAGCAGTCCATTAGCGGGATTTGAGACCCAGTACTTC; CDR3aa: CASSPLAGFETQYF
len: 16; abundance: .; v_gene: TRBV20-1; d_gene: TRBD1; j_gene: TRBJ1-2; CDR3nt: TGCAGTGCTAGGGGGGACAGAGAATATGTTGGCTATGGCTACACCTTC; CDR3aa: CSARGDREYVGYGYTF
len: 13; abundance: few; v_gene: TRBV20-1; d_gene: .; j_gene: TRBJ1-4; CDR3nt: TGCAGTGCCCGGGAAATATCTAATGAAAAACTGTTTTTT; CDR3aa: CSAREISNEKLFF